This TCR beta chain was retrieved from a study of shared clonotypes between healthy human individuals. Study-wide results and limits: The study found lower generation probabilities in non-shared clonotypes than in those shared by all four donors.

As to this clone: Its target is not known. Other DNA sequences in the sample encode the same CDR3.

CDR1 KGHSH and CDR2 LQKENI come from the germline V gene. V shed 3 bases, J shed 6 bases, and the junction held 10 bases outside the gene matches. This CDR3 has 16 residues. The authors distributed each subset's genomic DNA evenly over several immunoSEQ plates. Using immunoSEQ multiplex PCR, the repertoire was profiled, and TCRdb retains in-frame clones only, with some absent. The data show roughly 2.5 million clones, approximately 92% seen once. This chain joins TRBV18 and TRBJ2-3; 9 bases are shared with TRBD2. This sequence originates from a man younger than 30 in good health. Sequenced material: naive CD4+ T cells sorted from blood. Documented subset: CD45RA+ positively selected. The CDR3 bases are TGTGCCAGCTCACCCCTGGCGGGAGGGCCGTCCGATACGCAGTATTTT. This codes for CASSPLAGGPSDTQYF.